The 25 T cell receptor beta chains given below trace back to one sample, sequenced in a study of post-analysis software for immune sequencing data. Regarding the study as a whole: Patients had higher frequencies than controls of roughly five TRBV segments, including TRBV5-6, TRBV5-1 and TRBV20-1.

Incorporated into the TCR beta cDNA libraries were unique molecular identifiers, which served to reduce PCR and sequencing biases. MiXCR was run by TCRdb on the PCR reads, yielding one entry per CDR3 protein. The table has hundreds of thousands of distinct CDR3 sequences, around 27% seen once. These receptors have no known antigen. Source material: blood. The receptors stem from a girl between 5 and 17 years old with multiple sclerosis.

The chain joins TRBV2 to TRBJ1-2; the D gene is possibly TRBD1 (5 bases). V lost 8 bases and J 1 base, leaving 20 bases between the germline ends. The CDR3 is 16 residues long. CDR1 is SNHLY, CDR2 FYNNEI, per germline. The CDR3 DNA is TGTGCCAGCTTGATCGGTCCGGGACGCAATAACTATGGCTACACCTTC. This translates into CASLIGPGRNNYGYTF.

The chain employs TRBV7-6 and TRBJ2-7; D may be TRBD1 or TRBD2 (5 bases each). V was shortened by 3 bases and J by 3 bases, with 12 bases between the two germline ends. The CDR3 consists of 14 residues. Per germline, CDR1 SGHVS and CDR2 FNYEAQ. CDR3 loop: CASSLSVGDYEQYF. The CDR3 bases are TGTGCCAGCAGCTTGAGCGTGGGGGACTACGAGCAGTACTTC.

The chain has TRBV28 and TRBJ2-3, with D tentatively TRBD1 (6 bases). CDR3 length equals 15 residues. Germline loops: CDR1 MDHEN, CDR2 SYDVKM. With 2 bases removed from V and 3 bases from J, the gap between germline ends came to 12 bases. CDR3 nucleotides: TGTGCCAGCAGTTTAACTACAGGGCCGACAGATACGCAGTATTTT. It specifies CASSLTTGPTDTQYF.

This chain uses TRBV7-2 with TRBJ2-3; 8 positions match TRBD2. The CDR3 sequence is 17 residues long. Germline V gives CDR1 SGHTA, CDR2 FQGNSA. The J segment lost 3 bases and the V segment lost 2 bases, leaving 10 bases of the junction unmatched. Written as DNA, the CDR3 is TGTGCCAGCAGCTTAAGAGCCGGGACTAGTCGGACAGATACGCAGTATTTT. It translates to CASSLRAGTSRTDTQYF.

CDR3 protein: CASSYSPVNYGYTF. The CDR3 nucleotides are TGTGCCAGCAGTTACTCTCCAGTTAACTATGGCTACACCTTC. The gene calls are TRBV6-2 or TRBV6-3 and TRBJ1-2; no clear D. Trimming took off 0 bases at V and 1 base at J, with 6 bases between the two ends. The V gene's germline CDR1 is MNHEY and CDR2 SVGEGT. The CDR3 contains 14 residues.

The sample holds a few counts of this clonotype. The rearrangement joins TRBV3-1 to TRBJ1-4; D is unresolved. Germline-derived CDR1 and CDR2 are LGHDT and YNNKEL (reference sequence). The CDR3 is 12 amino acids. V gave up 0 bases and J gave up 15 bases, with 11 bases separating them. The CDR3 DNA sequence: TGTGCCAGCAGCCAAGAGGGAGCGTCGTTGTTTTTT. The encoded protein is CASSQEGASLFF.

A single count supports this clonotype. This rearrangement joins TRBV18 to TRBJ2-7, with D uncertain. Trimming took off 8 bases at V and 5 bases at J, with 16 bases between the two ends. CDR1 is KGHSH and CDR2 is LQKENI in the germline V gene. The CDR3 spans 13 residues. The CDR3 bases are TGTGCCAGCCACCCAGAGCCGACCGACGAGCAGTACTTC. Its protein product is CASHPEPTDEQYF.

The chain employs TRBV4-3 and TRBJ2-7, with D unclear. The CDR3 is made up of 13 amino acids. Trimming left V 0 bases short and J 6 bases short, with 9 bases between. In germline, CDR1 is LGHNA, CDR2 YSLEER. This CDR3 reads CASSQDRATEQYF. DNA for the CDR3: TGCGCCAGCAGCCAAGATCGGGCGACCGAGCAGTACTTC.

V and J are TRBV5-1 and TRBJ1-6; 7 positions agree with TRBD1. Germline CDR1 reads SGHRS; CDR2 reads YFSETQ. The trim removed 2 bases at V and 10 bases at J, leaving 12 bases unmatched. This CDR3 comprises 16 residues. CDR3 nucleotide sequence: TGCGCCAGCAGCTTACAGACCGGGACAGAAGAGTCACCCCTCCACTTT. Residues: CASSLQTGTEESPLHF.

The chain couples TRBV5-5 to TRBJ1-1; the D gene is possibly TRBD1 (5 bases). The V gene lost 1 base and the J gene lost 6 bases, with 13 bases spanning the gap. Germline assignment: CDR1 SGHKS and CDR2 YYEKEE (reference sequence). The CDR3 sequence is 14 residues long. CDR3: CASSLSGGWAEAFF. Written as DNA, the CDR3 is TGTGCCAGCAGCTTGTCGGGGGGTTGGGCTGAAGCTTTCTTT.

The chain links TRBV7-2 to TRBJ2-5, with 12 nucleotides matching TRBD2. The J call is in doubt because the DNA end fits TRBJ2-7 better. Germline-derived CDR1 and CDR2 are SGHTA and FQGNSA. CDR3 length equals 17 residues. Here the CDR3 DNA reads TGTGCCAGCAGCCGCGCTAGCGGGAGGGGGTCCCTCCACGAGCAGTACTTC. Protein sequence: CASSRASGRGSLHEQYF.

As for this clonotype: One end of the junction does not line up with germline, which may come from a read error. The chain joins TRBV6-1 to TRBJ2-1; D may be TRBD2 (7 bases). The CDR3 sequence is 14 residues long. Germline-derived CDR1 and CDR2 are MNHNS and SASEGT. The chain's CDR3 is CAGRGGASCNEQFF. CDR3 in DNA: TGTGCCGGAAGGGGGGGCGCGTCCTGCAATGAGCAGTTCTTC.

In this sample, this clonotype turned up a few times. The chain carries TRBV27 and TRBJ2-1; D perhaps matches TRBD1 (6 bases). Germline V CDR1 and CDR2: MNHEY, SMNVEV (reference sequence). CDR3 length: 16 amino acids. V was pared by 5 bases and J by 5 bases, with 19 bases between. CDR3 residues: CASSRSPGTPNNEQFF. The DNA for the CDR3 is TGTGCCAGCAGTCGAAGCCCCGGGACACCGAACAATGAGCAGTTCTTC.

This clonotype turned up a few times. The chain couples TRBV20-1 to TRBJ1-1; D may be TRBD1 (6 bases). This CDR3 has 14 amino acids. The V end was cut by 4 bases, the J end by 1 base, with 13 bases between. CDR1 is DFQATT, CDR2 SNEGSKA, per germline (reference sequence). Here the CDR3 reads CSATRQVSNTEAFF. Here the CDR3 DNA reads TGCAGTGCTACTCGACAGGTATCGAACACTGAAGCTTTCTTT.

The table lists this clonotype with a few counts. CDR3 sequence reads: CASSSRTGSIQNYGYTF. The CDR3 nucleotides are TGTGCCAGCAGCAGCAGGACAGGGTCGATTCAGAACTATGGCTACACCTTC. The rearrangement uses TRBV7-2 and TRBJ1-2; 8 bases line up with TRBD1. Germline V gene data show CDR1 as SGHTA and CDR2 as FQGNSA. The CDR3 sequence is 17 residues long. V gave up 5 bases and J gave up 2 bases; unmatched junction bases: 13.

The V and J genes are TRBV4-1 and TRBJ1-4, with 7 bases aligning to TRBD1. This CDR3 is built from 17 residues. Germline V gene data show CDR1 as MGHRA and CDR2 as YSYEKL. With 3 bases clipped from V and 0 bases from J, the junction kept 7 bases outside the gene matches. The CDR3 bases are TGCGCCAGCAGCCAGCCAGGGGGATCTGCAACTAATGAAAAACTGTTTTTT. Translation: CASSQPGGSATNEKLFF.

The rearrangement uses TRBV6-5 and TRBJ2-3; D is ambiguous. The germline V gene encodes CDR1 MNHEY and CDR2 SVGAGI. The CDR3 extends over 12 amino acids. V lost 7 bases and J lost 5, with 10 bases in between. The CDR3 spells CASTDVGDTQYF. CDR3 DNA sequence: TGTGCCAGCACGGACGTAGGAGATACGCAGTATTTT.

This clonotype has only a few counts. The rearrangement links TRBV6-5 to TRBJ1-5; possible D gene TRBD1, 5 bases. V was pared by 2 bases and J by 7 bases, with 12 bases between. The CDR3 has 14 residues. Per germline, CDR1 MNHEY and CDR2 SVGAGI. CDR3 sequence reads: CASSYGQGRQPQHF. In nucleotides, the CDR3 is TGTGCCAGCAGTTACGGGCAGGGACGACAGCCCCAGCATTTT.

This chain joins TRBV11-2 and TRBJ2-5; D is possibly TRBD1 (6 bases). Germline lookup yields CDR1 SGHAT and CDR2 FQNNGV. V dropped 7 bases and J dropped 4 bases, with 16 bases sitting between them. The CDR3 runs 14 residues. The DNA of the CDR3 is TGTGCCAGCACTACACAGGGCGGGTTAGAGACCCAGTACTTC. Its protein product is CASTTQGGLETQYF.

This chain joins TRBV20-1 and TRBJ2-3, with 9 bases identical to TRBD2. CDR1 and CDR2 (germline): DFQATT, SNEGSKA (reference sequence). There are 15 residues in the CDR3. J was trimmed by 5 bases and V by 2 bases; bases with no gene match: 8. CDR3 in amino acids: CSARSASGAKDTQYF. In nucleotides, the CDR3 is TGCAGTGCTAGATCCGCTAGCGGGGCCAAAGATACGCAGTATTTT.

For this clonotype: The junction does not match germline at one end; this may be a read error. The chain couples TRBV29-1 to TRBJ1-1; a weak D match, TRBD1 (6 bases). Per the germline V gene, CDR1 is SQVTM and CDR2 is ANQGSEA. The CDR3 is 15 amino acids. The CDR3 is CCVEGHRDGGTEAFF. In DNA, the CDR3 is TGCTGCGTTGAAGGTCACAGGGATGGCGGCACTGAAGCTTTCTTT.

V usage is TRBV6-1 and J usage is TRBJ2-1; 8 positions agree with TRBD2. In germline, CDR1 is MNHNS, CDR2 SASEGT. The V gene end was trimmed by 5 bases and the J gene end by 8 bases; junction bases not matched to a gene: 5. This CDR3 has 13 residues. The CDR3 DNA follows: TGTGCCAGCAGTCGGGAGGGGTACGATGAGCAGTTCTTC. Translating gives CASSREGYDEQFF.

This CDR3 reads CSSLAGPGETQYF. The CDR3 coding sequence is TGCAGTTCACTGGCGGGGCCGGGAGAGACCCAGTACTTC. This chain connects TRBV20-1 to TRBJ2-5; the D gene is possibly TRBD2 (6 bases). The CDR3 runs to 13 residues. Trimming removed 8 bases at V and 4 bases at J, with 17 bases between. CDR1 and CDR2 (germline): DFQATT, SNEGSKA (reference sequence).

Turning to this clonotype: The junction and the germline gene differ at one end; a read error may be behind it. The CDR3 nucleotides read TGTGCCAGCAGCTTGGTGAGGGGTTCTCATCAGCCCCGGCATTTT. Protein product: CASSLVRGSHQPRHF. This chain uses TRBV5-5 with TRBJ1-5, with D maybe TRBD1 (5 bases). The CDR3 has 15 amino acids. Germline V lookup: CDR1 SGHKS, CDR2 YYEKEE (reference sequence). Drawing the rest from reference TRBV5-5 and TRBJ1-5, the complete variable domain is DAGVTQSPTHLIKTRGQQVTLRCSPISGHKSVSWYQQVLGQGPQFIFQYYEKEERGRGNFPDRFSARQFPNYSSELNVNALLLGDSALYLCASSLVRGSHQPRHFGDGTRLSIL.

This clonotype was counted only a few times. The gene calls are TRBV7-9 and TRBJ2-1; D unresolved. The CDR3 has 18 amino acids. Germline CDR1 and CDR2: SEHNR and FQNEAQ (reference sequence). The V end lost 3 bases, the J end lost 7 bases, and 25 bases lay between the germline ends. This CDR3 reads CASSFYEPGGYRLNEQFF. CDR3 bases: TGTGCCAGCAGCTTCTACGAGCCAGGCGGATACCGCCTAAATGAGCAGTTCTTC.